This T cell receptor beta chain is from a study of blood T cell repertoires in COVID-19. On the study more broadly: PBMCs, B-cell-depleted T cells, or T cells provided the cDNA or gDNA that made up the material.

In the authors' methods: Nucleated cell counts were estimated from reference gene primer amplification. Clones were read by immunoSEQ multiplex PCR, and TCRdb kept only the in-frame ones, dropping some. The V and J calls and clone size are taken from that table; D and trimming were inferred from the DNA. The sample includes 200,000 to 300,000 clones, about 88% of them seen just once. The CDR3 extends over 13 amino acids. Looked up from germline, CDR1 is MNHEY and CDR2 is SVGAGI. Between the trimmed V and J ends, which lost 5 bases and 5 bases, there was a span of 12 bases. The receptor's source is a man aged 60 to 69 who had recovered from COVID-19. The chain combines TRBV6-5 with TRBJ1-2; tentatively, D is TRBD1 (6 bases). Sequencing was performed on peripheral blood. CDR3 DNA: TGTGCCAGCAGTCCCCCGGGACATTATGGCTACACCTTC. This codes for CASSPPGHYGYTF.